Sequencing of this T cell receptor (beta chain) was carried out in a study of OX40 agonist ivuxolimab in advanced cancers. Overall study results and limits: With doses of 0.1-3.0 mg/kg, partial responders showed among the lowest clonal expansion.

A word on this clone: Its target is unknown.

Trimming took 6 bases from V and 3 from J, leaving 11 bases between them. The germline CDR1 and CDR2 sequences are WNHNN and SYGVQD (reference sequence). The CDR3 sequence is 13 residues long. Sequencing was performed with immunoSEQ multiplex PCR; in TCRdb, only in-frame clones are kept and a portion is missing. The data show 50,000 to 60,000 clones, 75% to 90% seen once. The specimen comprised CD4+ or CD8+ T cells sorted from blood, sampled in a trial of the OX40 agonist ivuxolimab. The receptor was isolated from an adult with an advanced solid tumor such as melanoma, head and neck, liver or kidney cancer. V is TRBV10-1 and J is TRBJ2-5; the D gene is possibly TRBD1 (5 bases). CDR3 sequence: CASSREVEETQYF. As DNA, the CDR3 is TGCGCCAGCAGCAGGGAAGTAGAAGAGACCCAGTACTTC.